These 15 T cell receptor beta chains were sequenced from one sample in a study of blood T cell repertoires in COVID-19. Sequencing was performed with immunoSEQ multiplex PCR; in TCRdb, only in-frame clones are kept and a portion is missing. The top ten clones hold approximately 7.2% of a sample with about 300,000 clones, about nine tenths of them seen once. Material: peripheral blood. All receptors come from a woman in her twenties or thirties who had recovered from COVID-19.

The chain uses TRBV3-1 (or the pseudogene TRBV3-2) and TRBJ2-2; 8 positions agree with TRBD1. The CDR3 totals 16 residues. After removal of 0 bases from V and 5 bases from J, the junction contained 5 bases not matched to a gene. Germline values: CDR1 LGHDT, CDR2 YNNKEL (reference sequence). The CDR3 protein is CASSQDRQGSTGELFF. In DNA form, the CDR3 reads TGTGCCAGCAGCCAAGATAGACAGGGGTCAACCGGGGAGCTGTTTTTT.

The chain has TRBV5-6 and TRBJ2-7; TRBD1 is a possible D gene (6 bases). The CDR3 is 12 amino acids. Germline V gives CDR1 SGHDT, CDR2 YYEEEE. Trimming took off 2 bases at V and 4 bases at J, with 7 bases between the two ends. CDR3 coding DNA: TGTGCCAGCAGCTTAGGACAGTACGAGCAGTACTTC. This sequence encodes CASSLGQYEQYF.

This chain links TRBV5-1 with TRBJ1-5; TRBD1 aligns across 10 bases. Losses at the gene ends were 4 bases for V and 2 bases for J; bases not matched to a gene: 3. Looked up from germline, CDR1 is SGHRS and CDR2 is YFSETQ. This CDR3 is 15 amino acids long. The CDR3 DNA reads as TGCGCCAGCAGCCCGGGACAGGGGCGCAATCAGCCCCAGCATTTT. Encoded protein: CASSPGQGRNQPQHF.

The chain has TRBV3-1 (or the pseudogene TRBV3-2) and TRBJ2-1; D possibly corresponds to TRBD1 (6 bases). The V end lost 1 base, the J end lost 13 bases, and 14 bases lay between the germline ends. From germline, CDR1 is LGHDT and CDR2 YNNKEL (reference sequence). The CDR3 loop spans 13 amino acids. Here the CDR3 reads CASSQGGPGLQFF. The CDR3 DNA reads as TGTGCCAGCAGCCAAGGGGGGCCGGGCCTTCAGTTCTTC.

The gene calls are TRBV18 and TRBJ2-5, with 9 bases identical to TRBD1. CDR1 is KGHSH and CDR2 is LQKENI in the germline V gene. CDR3 size: 15 residues. V trimming: 0 bases; J trimming: 2 bases; junction bases outside the gene matches: 1. The CDR3: CASSPPDRGQETQYF. For the CDR3, the DNA is TGTGCCAGCTCACCACCGGACAGGGGACAAGAGACCCAGTACTTC.

V is TRBV7-2 and J is TRBJ2-1, with TRBD2 matching 7 bases. After removal of 5 bases from V and 4 bases from J, the junction contained 8 bases not matched to a gene. The germline V gene encodes CDR1 SGHTA and CDR2 FQGNSA. The CDR3 covers 15 residues. The CDR3 region has the DNA TGTGCCAGCAGCCGTGAAGCGGGGCCTTACAATGAGCAGTTCTTC. Protein: CASSREAGPYNEQFF.

This clone has a single count. This chain links TRBV10-3 with TRBJ1-2; D may be TRBD1 (5 bases). This CDR3 spans 13 amino acids. V lost 4 bases to trimming and J lost 4 bases, with 10 bases between them. Germline V gene lookup returns CDR1 ENHRY and CDR2 SYGVKD. CDR3 loop: CAISVETAYGYTF. The CDR3 nucleotides read TGTGCCATCAGTGTCGAGACAGCCTATGGCTACACCTTC.

The V gene is TRBV5-4, the J gene TRBJ1-1; unclear D gene. The CDR3 is 13 amino acids. Germline lookup yields CDR1 SGHNT and CDR2 YYREEE (reference sequence). The V end lost 4 bases, the J end lost 4 bases, and 11 bases lay between the germline ends. The CDR3 nucleotides are TGTGCCAGCAGCCCCTACCTAGGCACTGAAGCTTTCTTT. Its translation: CASSPYLGTEAFF. The complete variable domain, with remaining parts taken from reference TRBV5-4 and TRBJ1-1, reads ETGVTQSPTHLIKTRGQQVTLRCSSQSGHNTVSWYQQALGQGPQFIFQYYREEENGRGNFPPRFSGLQFPNYSSELNVNALELDDSALYLCASSPYLGTEAFFGQGTRLTVV.

The sample holds a few counts of this clone. The genes are TRBV10-3 and TRBJ2-5; a weak D match, TRBD1 (6 bases). Germline CDR1 ENHRY, CDR2 SYGVKD. Between the trimmed V and J ends, which lost 2 bases and 4 bases, there was a span of 8 bases. The CDR3 is made up of 13 amino acids. The CDR3 nucleotides read TGTGCCATCAGTGAGACAGGGATAGAGACCCAGTACTTC. Translating gives CAISETGIETQYF.

As concerns this clone: Other DNA sequences of this sample code for an identical CDR3. V usage is TRBV12-3 or TRBV12-4 and J usage is TRBJ2-3; D gene ambiguous. The CDR3 loop spans 12 amino acids. V dropped 4 bases and J dropped 2 bases, with 4 bases sitting between them. The CDR3 sequence is CASSSYTDTQYF. In nucleotides, the CDR3 is TGTGCCAGCAGTTCCTACACAGATACGCAGTATTTT.

The chain has TRBV12-3 or TRBV12-4 and TRBJ2-7, with D possibly TRBD1 on 6 matching bases. Trimming took off 6 bases at V and 2 bases at J, with 11 bases between the two ends. The CDR3 is 13 amino acids. The CDR3 spells CASSPDSPYEQYF. CDR3 nucleotide sequence: TGTGCCAGCAGCCCGGACAGCCCCTACGAGCAGTACTTC.

A few counts support this clone. CDR3 nucleotides: TGTGCCTGGAGGGGACAGGGGAATTCACCCCTCCACTTT. It specifies CAWRGQGNSPLHF. V and J are TRBV30 and TRBJ1-6; 10 bases agree with TRBD1. In germline, CDR1 is GTSNPN, CDR2 SVGIG (reference sequence). Losses at the gene ends were 3 bases for V and 7 bases for J; bases not matched to a gene: 0. CDR3 length: 13 amino acids.

The chain recombines TRBV5-4 with TRBJ1-1; 11 bases are shared with TRBD1. With 3 bases clipped from V and 10 bases from J, the junction kept 8 bases outside the gene matches. Looked up from germline, CDR1 is SGHNT and CDR2 is YYREEE (reference sequence). The CDR3 contains 14 residues. The CDR3 is CASSWSSGTGGAFF. The CDR3 bases are TGTGCCAGCAGCTGGTCGTCCGGGACAGGGGGAGCTTTCTTT.

The chain is built from TRBV23-1 and TRBJ2-7; the match to TRBD1 covers 8 bases. TRBV23-1 is known as an ORF, though its function is uncertain. V lost 4 bases to trimming and J lost 2 bases; unmatched junction nucleotides: 4. The CDR3 spans 14 residues. Written as DNA, the CDR3 is TGCGCCAGCAGTCTGGAACAGGGGGCCTACGAGCAGTACTTC. It is translated as CASSLEQGAYEQYF.

This chain links TRBV4-1 with TRBJ1-2; D ambiguous. Germline-derived CDR1 and CDR2 are MGHRA and YSYEKL. V lost 4 bases and J 6 bases, leaving 21 bases between the germline ends. The CDR3 is 16 residues long. DNA for the CDR3: TGCGCCAGCAGCCCCCCTGGGGAGTCACAGATCAATGGCTACACCTTC. This codes for CASSPPGESQINGYTF.